Here is one TCR beta chain with its context. The antigen is unknown. Clones were read by immunoSEQ multiplex PCR, and TCRdb kept only the in-frame ones, dropping some. In the table there are approximately 160,000 clones, approximately 89% of which are singletons. The source of the sample is a study of cytomegalovirus exposure and HLA in healthy donors. The germline V gene encodes CDR1 LNHDA and CDR2 SQIVND (reference sequence). This CDR3 comprises 14 residues. The V and J ends lost 3 bases and 0 bases respectively, with 8 bases between them. The study's findings and limits: One later analysis, an examination of the 90 to 150 validation repertoires, found that first-cohort TCR clusters tended to co-occur in them.

This TCR came from a woman aged 18-30 years in good health and CMV-seropositive. The specimen sequenced was PBMCs. The V call is TRBV19, the J call TRBJ2-5; D remains unclear. The CDR3 loop reads CASSMGRNQETQYF. CDR3 sequence (DNA): TGTGCCAGTAGTATGGGCAGGAACCAAGAGACCCAGTACTTC.